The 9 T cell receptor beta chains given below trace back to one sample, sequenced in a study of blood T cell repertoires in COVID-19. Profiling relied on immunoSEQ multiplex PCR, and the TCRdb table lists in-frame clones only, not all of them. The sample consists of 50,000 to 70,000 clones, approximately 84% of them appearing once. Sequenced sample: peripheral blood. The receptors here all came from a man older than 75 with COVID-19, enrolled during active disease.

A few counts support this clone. The DNA of the CDR3 is TGTGCCAGCACCCGGGGGGTCCAGCCCCAGCATTTT. Residues: CASTRGVQPQHF. J is TRBJ1-5 and V is TRBV6-6, with D possibly being TRBD1 (5 bases). Germline values: CDR1 MNHNY, CDR2 SVGAGI (reference sequence). The CDR3 has 12 residues. V shed 7 bases and J shed 7 bases, with 11 bases lying between them.

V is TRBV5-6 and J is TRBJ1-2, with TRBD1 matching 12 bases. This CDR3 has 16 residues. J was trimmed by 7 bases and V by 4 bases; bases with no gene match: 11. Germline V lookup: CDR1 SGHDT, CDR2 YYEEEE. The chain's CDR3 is CASSPNLGQGAFGYTF. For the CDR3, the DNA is TGTGCCAGCAGCCCCAACTTGGGACAGGGGGCTTTTGGCTACACCTTC.

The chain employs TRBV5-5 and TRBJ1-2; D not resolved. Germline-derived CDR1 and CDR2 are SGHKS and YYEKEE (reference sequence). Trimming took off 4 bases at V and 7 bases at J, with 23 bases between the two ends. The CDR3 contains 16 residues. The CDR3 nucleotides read TGTGCCAGCAGCCCCCCCGAGAATTGGGTCTCGGGTGGCTACACCTTC. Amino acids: CASSPPENWVSGGYTF.

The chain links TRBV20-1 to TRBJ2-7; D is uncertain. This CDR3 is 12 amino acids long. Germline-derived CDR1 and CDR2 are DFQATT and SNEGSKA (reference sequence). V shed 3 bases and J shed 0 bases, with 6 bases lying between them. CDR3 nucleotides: TGCAGTGCTAGTTGGAGCTCCTACGAGCAGTACTTC. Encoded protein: CSASWSSYEQYF.

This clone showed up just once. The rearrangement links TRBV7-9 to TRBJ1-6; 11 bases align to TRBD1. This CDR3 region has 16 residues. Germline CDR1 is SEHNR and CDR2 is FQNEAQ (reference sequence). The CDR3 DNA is TGTGCAACTAGTCGGACAGGGGGCGCGATCGGTTCACCCCTCCACTTT. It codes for CATSRTGGAIGSPLHF. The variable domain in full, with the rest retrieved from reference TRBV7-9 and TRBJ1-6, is DTGVSQNPRHKITKRGQNVTFRCDPISEHNRLYWYRQTLGQGPEFLTYFQNEAQLEKSRLLSDRFSAERPKGSFSTLEIQRTEQGDSAMYLCATSRTGGAIGSPLHFGNGTRLTVT.

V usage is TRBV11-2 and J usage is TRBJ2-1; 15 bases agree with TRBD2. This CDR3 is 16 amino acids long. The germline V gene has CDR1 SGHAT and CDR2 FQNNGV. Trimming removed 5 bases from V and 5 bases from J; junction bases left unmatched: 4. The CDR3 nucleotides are TGTGCCAGCAGCCCCCGGACTAGCGGGAGGGACAATGAGCAGTTCTTC. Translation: CASSPRTSGRDNEQFF.

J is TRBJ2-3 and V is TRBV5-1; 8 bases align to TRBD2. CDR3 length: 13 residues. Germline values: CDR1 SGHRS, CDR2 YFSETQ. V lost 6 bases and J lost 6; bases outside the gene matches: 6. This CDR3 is CASMSSGTDTQYF. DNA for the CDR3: TGCGCCAGCATGAGTAGCGGGACTGATACGCAGTATTTT.

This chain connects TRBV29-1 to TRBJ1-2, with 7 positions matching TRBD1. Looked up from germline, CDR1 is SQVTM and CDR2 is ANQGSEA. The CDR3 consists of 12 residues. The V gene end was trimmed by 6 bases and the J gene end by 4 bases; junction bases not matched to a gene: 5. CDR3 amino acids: CSVRGATYGYTF. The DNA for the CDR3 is TGCAGCGTCAGGGGGGCGACCTATGGCTACACCTTC.

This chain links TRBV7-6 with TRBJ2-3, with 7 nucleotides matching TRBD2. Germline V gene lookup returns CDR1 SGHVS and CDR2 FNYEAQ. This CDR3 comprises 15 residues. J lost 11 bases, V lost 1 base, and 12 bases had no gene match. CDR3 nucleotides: TGTGCCAGCAGCTTAGAAGCGGGGCCAGCCGGGGGGCAGTATTTT. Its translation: CASSLEAGPAGGQYF.